The T cell receptor beta chain under discussion was sequenced for a study of cytomegalovirus exposure and HLA in healthy donors. A multiplex PCR was run with 60 Vbeta primers and 13 Jbeta primers. Profiling relied on immunoSEQ multiplex PCR, and the TCRdb table lists in-frame clones only, not all of them. In the table there are approximately 110,000 clones, around 80% of which are singletons. Germline loops: CDR1 SGHTA, CDR2 FQGNSA. CDR3 length equals 17 residues. V lost 2 bases, J lost 5 bases, and 14 bases stayed unmatched. This clonotype was obtained from a man younger than 40 in good health and CMV-seropositive. The source material was PBMCs. The V call is TRBV7-2, the J call TRBJ2-5; 7 nucleotides match TRBD2. Here the CDR3 DNA reads TGTGCCAGCAGCTTACTCCCCTGGGGCGGGGGTGGCGAGACCCAGTACTTC. Translating it yields CASSLLPWGGGGETQYF.